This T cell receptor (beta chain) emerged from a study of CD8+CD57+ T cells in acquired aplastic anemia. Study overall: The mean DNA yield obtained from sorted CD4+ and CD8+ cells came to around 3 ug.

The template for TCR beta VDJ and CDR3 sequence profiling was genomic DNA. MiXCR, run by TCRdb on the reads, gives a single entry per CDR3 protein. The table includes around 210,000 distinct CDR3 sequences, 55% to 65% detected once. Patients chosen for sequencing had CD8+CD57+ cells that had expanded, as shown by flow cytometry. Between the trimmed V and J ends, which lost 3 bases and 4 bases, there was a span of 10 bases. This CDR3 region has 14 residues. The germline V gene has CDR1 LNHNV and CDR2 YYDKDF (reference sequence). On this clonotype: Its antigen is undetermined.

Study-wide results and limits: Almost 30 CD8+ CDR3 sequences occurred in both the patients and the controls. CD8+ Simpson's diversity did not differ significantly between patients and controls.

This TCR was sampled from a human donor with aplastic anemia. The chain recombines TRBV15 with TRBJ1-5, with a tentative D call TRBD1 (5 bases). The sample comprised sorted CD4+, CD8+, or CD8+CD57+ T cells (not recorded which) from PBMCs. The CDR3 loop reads CATSSPQGNQPQHF. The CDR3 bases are TGTGCCACCAGCAGCCCCCAGGGAAATCAGCCCCAGCATTTT. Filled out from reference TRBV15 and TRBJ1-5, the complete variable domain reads DAMVIQNPRYQVTQFGKPVTLSCSQTLNHNVMYWYQQKSSQAPKLLFHYYDKDFNNEADTPDNFQSRRPNTSFCFLDIRSPGLGDTAMYLCATSSPQGNQPQHFGDGTRLSIL.